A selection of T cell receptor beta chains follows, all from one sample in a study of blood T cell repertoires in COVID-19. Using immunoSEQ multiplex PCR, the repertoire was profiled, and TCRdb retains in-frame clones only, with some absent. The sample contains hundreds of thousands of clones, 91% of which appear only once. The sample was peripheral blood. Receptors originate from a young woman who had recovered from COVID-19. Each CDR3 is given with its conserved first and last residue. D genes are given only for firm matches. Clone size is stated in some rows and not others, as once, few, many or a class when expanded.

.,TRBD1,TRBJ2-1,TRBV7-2,CASSLGQGATNEQFF,TGTGCCAGCAGCTTGGGACAGGGGGCAACGAATGAGCAGTTCTTC
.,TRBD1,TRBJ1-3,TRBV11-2,CASSLRGRLSGNTIYF,TGTGCCAGCAGCCTAAGGGGGCGGCTCTCTGGAAACACCATATATTTT
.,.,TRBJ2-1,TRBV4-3,CASSQEVWPEAWQFF,TGCGCCAGCAGCCAAGAGGTATGGCCAGAGGCATGGCAGTTCTTC
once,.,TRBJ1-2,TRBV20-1,CSAIPGQSYTF,TGCAGTGCTATCCCCGGACAGAGCTACACCTTC
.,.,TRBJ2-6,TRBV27,CASSLFISGAGANVLTF,TGTGCCAGCAGTTTATTTATATCGGGGGCTGGGGCCAACGTCCTGACTTTC
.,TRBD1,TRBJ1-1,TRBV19,CASSIGSGGAGTEAFF,TGTGCCAGTAGTATAGGTTCAGGGGGCGCCGGGACTGAAGCTTTCTTT
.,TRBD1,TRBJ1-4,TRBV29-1,CSVEDRGRVKLFF,TGCAGCGTGGAAGACAGGGGCAGGGTAAAACTGTTTTTT
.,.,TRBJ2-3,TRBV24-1,CATSDLLDSTDTQYF,TGTGCCACCAGTGATTTGTTAGATTCCACAGATACGCAGTATTTT
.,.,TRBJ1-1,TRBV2,CASKGSRIRALAGKEAFF,TGTGCCAGCAAAGGTAGCAGGATCAGGGCCCTGGCGGGGAAGGAAGCTTTCTTT
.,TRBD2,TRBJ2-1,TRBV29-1,CSVDTSGAYNEQFF,TGCAGCGTCGATACTAGCGGGGCCTACAATGAGCAGTTCTTC
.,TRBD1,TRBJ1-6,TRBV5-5,CASSLTGGSSPLHF,TGTGCCAGCAGCTTGACAGGGGGATCCTCACCCCTCCACTTT
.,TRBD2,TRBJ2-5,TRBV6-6,CASSQTSGSESTETQYF,TGTGCCAGCAGTCAGACTAGCGGGAGTGAATCAACAGAGACCCAGTACTTC
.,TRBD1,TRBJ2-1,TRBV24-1,CATSVPGDRSYNEQFF,TGTGCCACCAGTGTCCCCGGGGACAGGAGTTACAATGAGCAGTTCTTC
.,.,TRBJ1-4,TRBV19,CASSIQEKLFF,TGTGCCAGTAGTATCCAGGAAAAACTGTTTTTT
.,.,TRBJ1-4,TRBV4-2,CASRRSMSTNEKLFF,TGTGCCAGCAGGCGAAGCATGTCAACTAATGAAAAACTGTTTTTT
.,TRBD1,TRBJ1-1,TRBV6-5,CASTQPWDRGRAFF,TGTGCCAGCACCCAGCCGTGGGACAGGGGAAGAGCTTTCTTT
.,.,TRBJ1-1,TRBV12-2,CASRLPRQGCTEAFF,TGTGCAAGTCGCTTACCTCGACAGGGATGCACTGAAGCTTTCTTT
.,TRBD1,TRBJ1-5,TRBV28,CASRDREGSQPQHF,TGTGCCAGCAGGGACAGGGAGGGGAGTCAGCCCCAGCATTTT
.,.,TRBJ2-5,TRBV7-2,CASSLGAFTGETQYF,TGTGCCAGCAGCTTAGGCGCCTTCACCGGGGAGACCCAGTACTTC
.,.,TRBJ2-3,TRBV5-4,CASSRNAQTGDTQYF,TGTGCCAGCAGCCGTAACGCCCAAACTGGAGATACGCAGTATTTT
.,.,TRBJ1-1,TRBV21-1,CASRKTGKDTEAFF,TGTGCCAGCAGAAAGACAGGGAAGGACACTGAAGCTTTCTTT
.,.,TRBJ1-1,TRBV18,CASSRGRADTEAFF,TGTGCCAGCTCACGAGGCAGAGCTGACACTGAAGCTTTCTTT
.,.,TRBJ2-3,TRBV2,CASSDTERTSTDTQYF,TGTGCCAGCAGCGATACCGAAAGGACTAGCACAGATACGCAGTATTTT
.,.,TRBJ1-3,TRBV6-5,CASGAENSGNTIYF,TGTGCCAGCGGAGCTGAGAACTCTGGAAACACCATATATTTT
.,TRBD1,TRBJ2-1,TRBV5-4,CASSLLGQGAHEQFF,TGTGCCAGCAGCTTACTGGGACAGGGGGCCCATGAGCAGTTCTTC
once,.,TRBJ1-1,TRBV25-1,CASSPRGTNTEAFF,TGTGCCAGCAGTCCAAGGGGTACGAACACTGAAGCTTTCTTT
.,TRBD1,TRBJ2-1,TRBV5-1,CASSLGDAGTGINEQFF,TGCGCCAGCAGCTTGGGGGATGCCGGGACAGGGATTAATGAGCAGTTCTTC
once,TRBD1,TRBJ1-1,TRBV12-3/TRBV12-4,CASSRTGKAFF,TGTGCCAGCAGTCGGACAGGTAAAGCTTTCTTT
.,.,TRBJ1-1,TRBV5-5,CASSLVPGSNTEAFF,TGTGCCAGCAGCTTGGTACCGGGGTCGAACACTGAAGCTTTCTTT
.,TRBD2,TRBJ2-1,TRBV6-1,CASSKAAGAPYNEQFF,TGTGCCAGCAGTAAAGCAGCGGGAGCCCCTTACAATGAGCAGTTCTTC
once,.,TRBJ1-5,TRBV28,CASRGQGSGQPQHF,TGTGCCAGCAGGGGCCAGGGGTCGGGGCAGCCCCAGCATTTT
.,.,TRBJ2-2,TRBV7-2,CASSLRGTGELFF,TGTGCCAGCAGCTTACGGGGGACCGGGGAGCTGTTTTTT
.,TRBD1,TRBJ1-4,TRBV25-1,CASTETGINEKLFF,TGTGCCAGCACCGAGACAGGGATTAATGAAAAACTGTTTTTT
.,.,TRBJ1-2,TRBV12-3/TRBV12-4,CAVPLGGLYGYTF,TGTGCCGTTCCACTCGGGGGTTTATATGGCTACACCTTC
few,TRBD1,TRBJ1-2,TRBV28,CASSLQGANYGYTF,TGTGCCAGCAGTTTGCAGGGGGCGAACTATGGCTACACCTTC
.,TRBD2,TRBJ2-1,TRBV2,CASSETSGSSYNEQFF,TGTGCCAGCAGTGAGACTAGCGGGAGCTCCTACAATGAGCAGTTCTTC
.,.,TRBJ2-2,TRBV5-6,CASSLSQGGTGELFF,TGTGCCAGCAGCTTGTCGCAGGGGGGCACCGGGGAGCTGTTTTTT
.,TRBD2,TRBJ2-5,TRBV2,CASSRSGRTKETQYF,TGTGCCAGCAGTAGGAGCGGGAGGACCAAAGAGACCCAGTACTTC
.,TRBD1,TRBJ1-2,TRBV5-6,CASRLAGGAGGYTF,TGTGCCAGCAGACTCGCAGGGGGCGCAGGAGGCTACACCTTC
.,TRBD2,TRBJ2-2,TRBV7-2,CASSSRLAGIADTGELFF,TGTGCCAGCAGCTCAAGACTAGCGGGAATCGCGGACACCGGGGAGCTGTTTTTT
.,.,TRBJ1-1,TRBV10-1,CASSENSDSMNTEAFF,TGCGCCAGCAGTGAGAATTCGGACAGCATGAACACTGAAGCTTTCTTT
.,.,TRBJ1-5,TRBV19,CASSMGSYENQPQHF,TGTGCCAGTAGTATGGGCAGCTATGAGAATCAGCCCCAGCATTTT
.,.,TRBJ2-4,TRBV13,CASSLGLTETKNIQYF,TGTGCCAGCAGCTTAGGCCTGACTGAGACCAAAAACATTCAGTACTTC
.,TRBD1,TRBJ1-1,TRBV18,CASSLPGQGAFF,TGTGCCAGCTCACTGCCGGGACAGGGAGCTTTCTTT
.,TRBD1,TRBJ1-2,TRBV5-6,CASSFPGQGFHGYTF,TGTGCCAGCAGCTTCCCGGGACAGGGGTTCCATGGCTACACCTTC
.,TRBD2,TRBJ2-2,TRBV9,CASSVPSGLAGRPGELFF,TGTGCCAGCAGCGTACCCTCAGGACTAGCGGGTCGACCCGGGGAGCTGTTTTTT
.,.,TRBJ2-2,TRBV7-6,CASGTTGELFF,TGTGCCAGCGGCACCACCGGGGAGCTGTTTTTT
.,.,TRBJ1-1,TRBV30,CAWGQSNTEAFF,TGTGCCTGGGGGCAGTCTAACACTGAAGCTTTCTTT
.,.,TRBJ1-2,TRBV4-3,CASSLYRPPLSNYGYTF,TGCGCCAGCAGCCTTTACAGGCCCCCCCTCTCTAACTATGGCTACACCTTC
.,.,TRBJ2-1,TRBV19,CASLDPVAGNEQFF,TGTGCCAGCTTGGACCCGGTTGCGGGCAATGAGCAGTTCTTC
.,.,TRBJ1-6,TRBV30,CAWRSSFGSPLHF,TGTGCCTGGAGGTCGTCATTCGGTTCACCCCTCCACTTT
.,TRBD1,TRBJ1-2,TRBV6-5,CASSYSIQGYDGYTF,TGTGCCAGCAGTTACTCAATACAGGGGTATGATGGCTACACCTTC
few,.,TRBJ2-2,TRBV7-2,CASSLLAAGELFF,TGTGCCAGCAGCTTACTGGCAGCCGGGGAGCTGTTTTTT
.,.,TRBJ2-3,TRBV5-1,CASKISGRTDTQYF,TGCGCCAGCAAAATTAGCGGACGCACAGATACGCAGTATTTT